The 26 T cell receptor beta chains listed next were all sequenced from one sample in a study of T cells in Graves' hyperthyroidism and ophthalmopathy. RNA transcripts yielded amplified TCR beta CDR3 regions. Carried out on the TCR CDR3, a first-round RT-PCR used the HTBI primer set. TCRdb re-called the multiplex PCR reads with MiXCR, one entry per CDR3 protein. This sample has 500,000 to 650,000 distinct CDR3 sequences, with 20% found just once. Material for sequencing was blood. The origin of the receptors is a middle-aged man with Graves' ophthalmopathy.

This clonotype was seen a handful of times. V usage is TRBV6-5 and J usage is TRBJ2-1; unclear D gene. Looked up from germline, CDR1 is MNHEY and CDR2 is SVGAGI. V was trimmed by 0 bases and J by 7 bases, leaving 10 bases between them. This CDR3 spans 14 amino acids. For the CDR3, the DNA is TGTGCCAGCAGTTACTCGCTCCCCCCGAATGAGCAGTTCTTC. Amino acid sequence: CASSYSLPPNEQFF.

There are many counts of this clonotype. This chain links TRBV11-2 with TRBJ2-3; 8 bases agree with TRBD2. The germline gives CDR1 SGHAT, CDR2 FQNNGV. This CDR3 spans 16 amino acids. With 1 base clipped from V and 2 bases from J, the junction kept 5 bases outside the gene matches. The DNA for the CDR3 is TGTGCCAGCAGCTTAGTCGTAGCGGGGTACACAGATACGCAGTATTTT. This encodes CASSLVVAGYTDTQYF.

This chain links TRBV11-2 with TRBJ1-2, with 9 bases lining up with TRBD1. The CDR3 extends over 14 amino acids. The V gene's germline CDR1 is SGHAT and CDR2 FQNNGV. Losses at the gene ends were 4 bases for V and 7 bases for J; bases not matched to a gene: 7. The DNA for the CDR3 is TGTGCCAGCAGCTCGTACGGGACAGGGTTTGGCTACACCTTC. Translating it yields CASSSYGTGFGYTF.

The table lists this clonotype with a few counts. V usage is TRBV7-3 and J usage is TRBJ2-3, with a weak D call TRBD2 (6 bases). Germline V gives CDR1 SGHTA, CDR2 FQGTGA. There are 16 residues in the CDR3. Trimming cost V 1 base and J 5 bases, with 16 bases left between them. The CDR3, as DNA: TGTGCCAGCAGCTTAATTTCTGGCCCGGGGGAAGATACGCAGTATTTT. This codes for CASSLISGPGEDTQYF.

This clonotype was seen ten or more times. The chain joins TRBV12-3 or TRBV12-4 to TRBJ2-1; 9 positions match TRBD2. Unmatched junction bases numbered 13, after V lost 5 bases and J lost 8 bases. CDR3 length equals 16 residues. As DNA, the CDR3 is TGTGCCAGCAGTCCAGGAGGGGTAGCGGGGGTCGATGAGCAGTTCTTC. This encodes CASSPGGVAGVDEQFF.

The chain links TRBV10-3 to TRBJ2-1; D gene ambiguous. Trimming left V 2 bases short and J 1 base short, with 9 bases between. This CDR3 is 15 amino acids long. CDR1 and CDR2 (germline): ENHRY, SYGVKD. In DNA, the CDR3 is TGTGCCATCAGTGAGGTTCCGGGTTCCTACAATGAGCAGTTCTTC. This translates into CAISEVPGSYNEQFF.

This clonotype showed up many times. This chain joins TRBV28 and TRBJ2-1, with 8 positions matching TRBD2. CDR1 is MDHEN and CDR2 is SYDVKM in the germline V gene. There are 15 residues in the CDR3. The J segment lost 7 bases and the V segment lost 10 bases, leaving 15 bases of the junction unmatched. The CDR3 nucleotides are TGTGCCACCCCAGGACGAAGCGGGAGTAGGAATGAGCAGTTCTTC. Protein: CATPGRSGSRNEQFF.

V and J are TRBV6-5 and TRBJ1-3; TRBD1 is a possible D gene (6 bases). Germline CDR1 and CDR2: MNHEY and SVGAGI. The CDR3 contains 17 residues. V lost 2 bases and J lost 2, with 16 bases in between. The CDR3 DNA reads TGTGCCAGCAGTTACGGGGGCTCGGGGGCTGCTGGAAACACCATATATTTT. It translates to CASSYGGSGAAGNTIYF.

The CDR3 spells CASSWAGGNTEAFF. The CDR3 region has the DNA TGTGCCAGCAGCTGGGCAGGGGGGAACACTGAAGCTTTCTTT. J is TRBJ1-1 and V is TRBV5-6; TRBD1 matches at 7 bases. This CDR3 has 14 amino acids. The J segment lost 1 base and the V segment lost 3 bases, leaving 3 bases of the junction unmatched. From germline, CDR1 is SGHDT and CDR2 YYEEEE.

Many counts were recorded for this clonotype. The V and J genes are TRBV28 and TRBJ2-5; 9 bases line up with TRBD1. The V gene's germline CDR1 is MDHEN and CDR2 SYDVKM. J gave up 4 bases and V 7 bases, and 4 bases lay outside the gene matches. The CDR3 has 13 amino acids. CDR3 region: CASIKTGGETQYF. DNA for the CDR3: TGTGCCAGCATCAAGACAGGGGGAGAGACCCAGTACTTC.

This clonotype was seen many times. The CDR3 is CASSRKNNSPLHF. CDR3 DNA sequence: TGTGCCAGCAGCCGAAAAAATAATTCACCCCTCCACTTT. The chain links TRBV3-1 to TRBJ1-6; no clear D. There are 13 residues in the CDR3. CDR1 and CDR2 from the germline V gene are LGHDT and YNNKEL (reference sequence). V lost 4 bases and J 5 bases, leaving 6 bases between the germline ends. The full variable domain, with the rest looked up from reference TRBV3-1 and TRBJ1-6, is DTAVSQTPKYLVTQMGNDKSIKCEQNLGHDTMYWYKQDSKKFLKIMFSYNNKELIINETVPNRFSPKSPDKAHLNLHINSLELGDSAVYFCASSRKNNSPLHFGNGTRLTVT.

This clonotype was counted a few times. This CDR3 reads CASSLAGIAQTQYF. The CDR3 DNA follows: TGTGCCAGCAGTTTAGCGGGGATCGCCCAGACCCAGTACTTC. This rearrangement joins TRBV27 to TRBJ2-5; perhaps TRBD2 as D (6 bases). CDR1 is MNHEY and CDR2 is SMNVEV in the germline V gene (reference sequence). CDR3 length: 14 residues. Trimming pared 2 bases from V and 6 bases from J, leaving 13 bases between.

This clonotype was observed a handful of times. V usage is TRBV20-1 and J usage is TRBJ2-4; 7 bases are a match to TRBD2. This CDR3 has 15 residues. Trimming removed 1 base from V and 8 bases from J; junction bases left unmatched: 11. CDR1 and CDR2 from the germline V gene are DFQATT and SNEGSKA (reference sequence). The CDR3 region is CSARGGGATRHIQYF. CDR3 in DNA: TGCAGTGCTAGAGGGGGGGGAGCAACTAGGCACATTCAGTACTTC.

A word on this clonotype: A much larger clone differs by one base, so this may be a read error. The rearrangement joins TRBV2 to TRBJ2-4, with unresolved D. The CDR3 spans 14 residues. V gave up 5 bases and J gave up 8 bases, with 16 bases separating them. The germline gives CDR1 SNHLY, CDR2 FYNNEI. The CDR3 DNA follows: TGTGCCAGCAGTTTAGGATCTTCCCGGGACATTCAGTACTTC. This gives the protein CASSLGSSRDIQYF.

The gene calls are TRBV27 and TRBJ1-6; no definite D call. There are 13 residues in the CDR3. Germline CDR1 MNHEY, CDR2 SMNVEV (reference sequence). V was cut by 0 bases and J by 6 bases, with 3 bases left in between. CDR3 sequence: CASSLSLNSPLHF. In nucleotides, the CDR3 is TGTGCCAGCAGTTTATCGCTTAATTCACCCCTCCACTTT.

In the case of this clonotype: Germline is not matched at one junction end, which may reflect a read error. J is TRBJ2-2 and V is TRBV5-1; D not resolved. CDR3 size: 14 residues. Per germline, CDR1 SGHRS and CDR2 YFSETQ. This CDR3 is CANSSLLEPRELFF. The CDR3 nucleotides read TGCGCCAACAGCTCGCTACTCGAGCCGCGGGAGCTGTTTTTT.

The chain carries TRBV10-1 and TRBJ2-7, with D perhaps TRBD1 (6 bases). Germline lookup yields CDR1 WNHNN and CDR2 SYGVQD (reference sequence). V lost 2 bases, J lost 3 bases, and 11 bases lay in between. CDR3 size: 14 residues. The CDR3 DNA is TGCGCCAGCAGTGAGAGGGGGTTAGGCTACGAGCAGTACTTC. Translating it yields CASSERGLGYEQYF.

The V call is TRBV24-1, the J call TRBJ2-7, with 10 positions matching TRBD1. CDR3 length: 15 amino acids. Germline V gene sequence: CDR1 KGHDR, CDR2 SFDVKD. Losses at the gene ends were 7 bases for V and 1 base for J; bases not matched to a gene: 6. The CDR3 DNA reads TGTGCCACCAGCGCTGGACAGGGGGAATCCTACGAGCAGTACTTC. Translating gives CATSAGQGESYEQYF.

This clonotype was counted only a few times. The V and J genes are TRBV29-1 and TRBJ1-2; tentative D call: TRBD1 (6 bases). The V gene lost 7 bases and the J gene lost 8 bases, with 14 bases spanning the gap. Germline CDR1 reads SQVTM; CDR2 reads ANQGSEA. This CDR3 contains 11 residues. The CDR3 here is CSGYRDNGYTF. The CDR3 nucleotides read TGCAGCGGGTACAGGGATAACGGCTACACCTTC.

The V and J genes are TRBV3-1 and TRBJ1-2; D unresolved. The CDR3 extends over 13 amino acids. The V end lost 1 base, the J end lost 7 bases, and 10 bases lay between the germline ends. CDR1 LGHDT and CDR2 YNNKEL come from the germline V gene (reference sequence). Here the CDR3 reads CASSQGASSGYTF. The CDR3 region has the DNA TGTGCCAGCAGCCAAGGAGCGAGCTCTGGCTACACCTTC.

This clonotype was detected ten times or more. The rearrangement uses TRBV12-3 or TRBV12-4 and TRBJ2-7; D is undetermined. V lost 3 bases and J lost 2, with 17 bases in between. This CDR3 spans 16 amino acids. The CDR3 bases are TGTGCCAGCAGTTTTGGTTGGCCAACCTTCACCTACGAGCAGTACTTC. This codes for CASSFGWPTFTYEQYF.

This clonotype was seen more than once but under ten times. CDR3 in amino acids: CASSYSRRQGDGYTF. Here the CDR3 DNA reads TGTGCCAGCAGTTACTCGAGGAGGCAGGGGGATGGCTACACCTTC. The chain couples TRBV6-2 or TRBV6-3 to TRBJ1-2; 7 bases agree with TRBD1. The V segment lost 0 bases and the J segment 6 bases; nucleotides outside the gene matches: 7. CDR1 is MNHEY, CDR2 SVGEGT, per germline. The CDR3 has 15 amino acids.

This clonotype was detected a few times. The chain recombines TRBV3-1 with TRBJ2-1; the match to TRBD2 covers 15 bases. J gave up 2 bases and V 0 bases, and 2 bases lay outside the gene matches. CDR3 length equals 18 residues. CDR1 is LGHDT, CDR2 YNNKEL, per germline (reference sequence). The chain's CDR3 is CASSQDWTSGGAYNEQFF. Written as DNA, the CDR3 is TGTGCCAGCAGCCAAGATTGGACTAGCGGGGGGGCCTACAATGAGCAGTTCTTC.

This chain links TRBV5-6 with TRBJ2-7, with TRBD2 identical over 7 bases. There are 14 residues in the CDR3. V was clipped by 4 bases and J by 3 bases; unmatched bases: 7. Germline V gene sequence: CDR1 SGHDT, CDR2 YYEEEE. The CDR3 DNA is TGTGCCAGCAGCGGAGGACTAGGGGTCTACGAGCAGTACTTC. Residues: CASSGGLGVYEQYF.

Only a few counts were recorded for this clonotype. The chain uses TRBV5-5 and TRBJ1-5; D is uncertain. The germline V gene encodes CDR1 SGHKS and CDR2 YYEKEE (reference sequence). The CDR3 has 14 amino acids. V was clipped by 0 bases and J by 4 bases, with 8 bases between them. In DNA form, the CDR3 reads TGTGCCAGCAGCTTGGACCTCGGGAATCAGCCCCAGCATTTT. Protein: CASSLDLGNQPQHF.

This clonotype was recorded a few times. The chain couples TRBV2 to TRBJ2-7; D assignment may be TRBD1 or TRBD2 (6 bases each). The V and J ends lost 6 bases and 2 bases respectively, with 11 bases between them. CDR3 length equals 13 residues. Germline CDR1 is SNHLY and CDR2 is FYNNEI. The CDR3 DNA reads as TGTGCCAGCAGCGAGGGGGGTCCCTACGAGCAGTACTTC. Its translation: CASSEGGPYEQYF.